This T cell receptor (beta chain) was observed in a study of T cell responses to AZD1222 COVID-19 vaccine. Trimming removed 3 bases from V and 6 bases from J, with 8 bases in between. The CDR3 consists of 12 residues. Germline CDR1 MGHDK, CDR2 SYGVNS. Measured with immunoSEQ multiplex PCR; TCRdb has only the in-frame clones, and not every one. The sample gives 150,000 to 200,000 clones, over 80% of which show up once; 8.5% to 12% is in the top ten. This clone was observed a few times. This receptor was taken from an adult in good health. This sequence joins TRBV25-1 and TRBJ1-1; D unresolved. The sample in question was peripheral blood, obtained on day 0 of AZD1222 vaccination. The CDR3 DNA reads TGTGCCAGCAGTGAGGGAATGGCTGAAGCTTTCTTT. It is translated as CASSEGMAEAFF. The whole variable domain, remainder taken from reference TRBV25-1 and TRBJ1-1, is EADIYQTPRYLVIGTGKKITLECSQTMGHDKMYWYQQDPGMELHLIHYSYGVNSTEKGDLSSESTVSRIRTEHFPLTLESARPSHTSQYLCASSEGMAEAFFGQGTRLTVV.